These T cell receptor beta chains were read from a single sample in a study of identical twins. TCRdb redid the calling of the 5' RACE reads with MiXCR, one entry per CDR3 protein. The sample has about 480,000 distinct CDR3 sequences; 14% are singletons. These data were also filed under a second study, of yellow fever vaccine responses in identical twins.

The material sequenced was CD4+ T cells sorted from blood. All receptors come from a woman aged 18-29 years in good health. CDR3s leave out the opening cysteine and the closing phenylalanine or tryptophan. A D gene is named only where the DNA matches it firmly. Only some rows state a clone size, as once, few, many or a class for expanded clones.

V gene	clone size	D gene	J gene	CDR3 protein
TRBV20-1	few	-	TRBJ2-5	SARDPQKETQY
TRBV10-3	-	-	TRBJ1-5	AISGQNSNQPQH
TRBV9	few	TRBD2	TRBJ2-4	ASSVSGASENIQY
TRBV6-1	-	TRBD2	TRBJ2-1	ASRSIVAGGSSEQF
TRBV20-1	few	-	TRBJ1-5	SARVLDFGNQPQH
TRBV5-1	few	-	TRBJ2-1	ASSRYQGNEQF
TRBV24-1	many	-	TRBJ1-2	ATSDNRGGDIYGYT
TRBV6-1	many	-	TRBJ2-1	ASRTDSSSYNEQF
TRBV7-9	-	TRBD2	TRBJ2-2	ASRPGTSGVAGELF
TRBV7-2	-	-	TRBJ2-5	ASSGGGRIETQY
TRBV18	-	-	TRBJ2-2	ASSPQVGAGELF
TRBV9	-	TRBD1	TRBJ1-5	ASSVAGQRGQPQH
TRBV4-2	many	-	TRBJ2-7	ASSQEEVTPTYEQY
TRBV24-1	-	-	TRBJ2-5	ATSDFPGGGQETQY
TRBV7-2	few	-	TRBJ2-6	ASSFGRLSGANVLT
TRBV20-1	few	-	TRBJ2-2	SAGALSGVYTGELF
TRBV20-1	few	TRBD2	TRBJ2-1	SPRVASGSNEQF
TRBV7-9	-	TRBD2	TRBJ2-3	ASTTSREGPDTQY
TRBV5-4	-	TRBD2	TRBJ2-1	ASSLLTSANEQF
TRBV21-1	-	-	TRBJ2-7	ASSKVGDGKPPYEQY
TRBV6-5	few	-	TRBJ2-1	ASSYGAKQF
TRBV4-1	many	-	TRBJ2-1	ASSREYNEQF
TRBV28	few	-	TRBJ2-7	ASSPPATAYEQY
TRBV4-2	few	-	TRBJ2-7	ASSLELLSYEQY
TRBV11-1	few	TRBD1	TRBJ2-6	ASSLGRTGNSGANVLT